These 11 T cell receptor beta chains were sequenced from one sample in a study of T-cell reconstitution after alpha-beta-depleted transplantation in children. Unique molecular identifiers were used to barcode this TCRbeta library. MiXCR, run by TCRdb on the PCR reads, gives a single entry per CDR3 protein. Of over 550,000 distinct CDR3 sequences detected, 10% to 13% appear once; the ten largest clones hold less than 5%. The sample consisted of PBMCs from the stem cell graft donor, taken from the stem cell graft. All receptors come from a human donor who donated a stem cell graft to a child with acute myeloid leukemia.

This chain connects TRBV7-9 to TRBJ2-1, with 8 bases aligning to TRBD2. The junction had 6 bases not matched to a gene; V was cut back by 8 bases and J by 3 bases. This CDR3 contains 14 residues. Germline assignment: CDR1 SEHNR and CDR2 FQNEAQ (reference sequence). This CDR3 reads CASPLGLGYNEQFF. The CDR3 region has the DNA TGTGCCAGCCCCTTGGGACTAGGCTACAATGAGCAGTTCTTC.

This clonotype appeared a few times. The V call is TRBV10-3, the J call TRBJ2-3, with no clear D. Per the germline V gene, CDR1 is ENHRY and CDR2 is SYGVKD. Trimming stripped 5 bases from V and 4 bases from J, with 10 bases between. This CDR3 has 13 amino acids. The CDR3: CAISPSRPDTQYF. CDR3 sequence (DNA): TGTGCCATCAGTCCGTCCCGGCCAGATACGCAGTATTTT.

V and J are TRBV18 and TRBJ1-1; no reliable D call. This CDR3 is built from 14 residues. Germline CDR1 and CDR2: KGHSH and LQKENI. Trimming took off 3 bases at V and 6 bases at J, with 14 bases between the two ends. CDR3 coding DNA: TGTGCCAGCTCACCGAATGCCGGTGATGCTGAAGCTTTCTTT. This encodes CASSPNAGDAEAFF.

This rearrangement joins TRBV7-2 to TRBJ2-5, with D hard to call. With 9 bases removed from V and 3 bases from J, the gap between germline ends came to 14 bases. Germline CDR1 reads SGHTA; CDR2 reads FQGNSA. This CDR3 is built from 13 residues. CDR3 bases: TGTGCCAGATCGGCGCTAGTCAAAGAGACCCAGTACTTC. Protein sequence: CARSALVKETQYF. The full variable domain, in which reference TRBV7-2 and TRBJ2-5 provide the parts outside the CDR3, is GAGVSQSPSNKVTEKGKDVELRCDPISGHTALYWYRQSLGQGLEFLIYFQGNSAPDKSGLPSDRFSAERTGGSVSTLTIQRTQQEDSAVYLCARSALVKETQYFGPGTRLLVL.

This sequence joins TRBV7-9 and TRBJ2-5; TRBD1 or TRBD2 may be the D gene (5 bases each). V was trimmed by 8 bases and J by 2 bases, leaving 18 bases between them. CDR3 length equals 15 residues. Germline loops: CDR1 SEHNR, CDR2 FQNEAQ (reference sequence). The chain's CDR3 is CASALGTVPQETQYF. CDR3 nucleotide sequence: TGTGCCAGCGCATTGGGGACCGTCCCGCAAGAGACCCAGTACTTC. Filled out from reference TRBV7-9 and TRBJ2-5, the complete variable domain reads DTGVSQNPRHKITKRGQNVTFRCDPISEHNRLYWYRQTLGQGPEFLTYFQNEAQLEKSRLLSDRFSAERPKGSFSTLEIQRTEQGDSAMYLCASALGTVPQETQYFGPGTRLLVL.

This clonotype was seen ten or more times. The rearrangement links TRBV6-2 or TRBV6-3 to TRBJ2-7, with a tentative D call TRBD1 (5 bases). The CDR3 loop spans 16 amino acids. V lost 0 bases, J lost 1 base, and 13 bases lay in between. The V gene's germline CDR1 is MNHEY and CDR2 SVGEGT. CDR3 amino acids: CASSYSGQETSYEQYF. The CDR3 DNA follows: TGTGCCAGCAGTTACTCGGGGCAGGAAACTTCCTACGAGCAGTACTTC.

The chain employs TRBV20-1 and TRBJ2-5; possibly TRBD1 or TRBD2 for D (5 bases each). The V end was cut by 4 bases, the J end by 2 bases, with 11 bases between. The CDR3 runs 13 residues. Germline V lookup: CDR1 DFQATT, CDR2 SNEGSKA (reference sequence). CDR3 loop: CSAKRGLQETQYF. CDR3 coding DNA: TGCAGTGCTAAACGGGGCTTACAAGAGACCCAGTACTTC.

V and J are TRBV7-2 and TRBJ2-7; D ambiguous. CDR3 size: 12 residues. The germline V and J ends were trimmed by 6 bases and 0 bases, with 6 bases remaining between them. The germline gives CDR1 SGHTA, CDR2 FQGNSA. CDR3 DNA: TGTGCCAGCAGGTTGAGCTCCTACGAGCAGTACTTC. Protein product: CASRLSSYEQYF.

This clonotype came up many times. The V call is TRBV29-1, the J call TRBJ1-4, with 7 bases fitting TRBD1. This CDR3 contains 15 residues. CDR1 SQVTM and CDR2 ANQGSEA come from the germline V gene. V lost 4 bases and J lost 3; bases outside the gene matches: 8. CDR3 loop: CSVATGEIANEKLFF. CDR3 sequence (DNA): TGCAGCGTTGCCACAGGGGAGATTGCTAATGAAAAACTGTTTTTT. The full variable domain, with the rest looked up from reference TRBV29-1 and TRBJ1-4, is SAVISQKPSRDICQRGTSLTIQCQVDSQVTMMFWYRQQPGQSLTLIATANQGSEATYESGFVIDKFPISRPNLTFSTLTVSNMSPEDSSIYLCSVATGEIANEKLFFGSGTQLSVL.

This clonotype has only a few counts. The chain couples TRBV4-3 to TRBJ2-1, with a possible D match to TRBD1 (6 bases). Germline values: CDR1 LGHNA, CDR2 YSLEER. V dropped 0 bases and J dropped 4 bases, with 10 bases sitting between them. This CDR3 region has 15 residues. The CDR3 DNA reads as TGCGCCAGCAGCCAAGAGCCGCAGGGGTACAATGAGCAGTTCTTC. Translation gives CASSQEPQGYNEQFF.

This clonotype was detected many times. The chain uses TRBV30 and TRBJ2-2; no definite D call. CDR1 and CDR2 from the germline V gene are GTSNPN and SVGIG (reference sequence). Trimming shortened V by 4 bases and J by 4 bases, and 10 bases separated the two germline ends. The CDR3 runs 13 residues. CDR3 protein: CAWKPWSTGELFF. The CDR3 nucleotides are TGTGCCTGGAAACCGTGGAGCACCGGGGAGCTGTTTTTT.